This entry lists 18 T cell receptor beta chains sequenced from one sample in a study of CD8+ T cells in alopecia areata. As the sequencing template, cDNA was produced by extracting RNA and reverse transcribing it. Assay used: immunoSEQ multiplex PCR; TCRdb lists only in-frame clones, some missing. The sample contains around 270,000 clones, roughly 64% of which appear only once. Specified treatment: oral pan-JAK inhibitor, 5-10 mg twice daily. Sequenced material: CD4+ T cells sorted from blood, taken at week 24, from a patient treated with tofacitinib. These receptors originate from a human donor with alopecia areata.

This clone occurred a few times. The V gene is TRBV29-1, the J gene TRBJ1-1, with D perhaps TRBD1 (6 bases). Germline CDR1 reads SQVTM; CDR2 reads ANQGSEA. The ends were cut back, 6 bases at V and 4 bases at J, with 21 bases in the middle. This CDR3 comprises 15 residues. The CDR3 DNA follows: TGCAGCGTGGCTTCAAGGGGGTGGGGGTCCACTGAAGCTTTCTTT. It translates to CSVASRGWGSTEAFF.

The chain uses TRBV5-1 and TRBJ2-1; a possible D gene is TRBD2 (6 bases). Germline-derived CDR1 and CDR2 are SGHRS and YFSETQ. The CDR3 is made up of 14 amino acids. Trimming removed 3 bases at V and 8 bases at J, with 15 bases between. CDR3 coding DNA: TGCGCCAGCAGCTCGGGACTCGGTTGGGATGAGCAGTTCTTC. It specifies CASSSGLGWDEQFF.

V and J are TRBV9 and TRBJ1-1; no clear D gene. This CDR3 spans 15 amino acids. Germline V gene lookup returns CDR1 SGDLS and CDR2 YYNGEE. V lost 0 bases, J lost 2 bases, and 11 bases lay in between. CDR3 sequence (DNA): TGTGCCAGCAGCGTAGCTCCAGCTACAAACACTGAAGCTTTCTTT. It specifies CASSVAPATNTEAFF.

A few counts support this clone. The rearrangement joins TRBV29-1 to TRBJ2-1; no clear D gene. Germline V gene data show CDR1 as SQVTM and CDR2 as ANQGSEA. This CDR3 has 11 residues. V was clipped by 6 bases and J by 5 bases, with 8 bases between them. The DNA for the CDR3 is TGCAGCGTCACTCACAACAATGAGCAGTTCTTC. Translation gives CSVTHNNEQFF.

J is TRBJ1-2 and V is TRBV18; D not certain. This CDR3 region has 14 residues. Trimming shortened V by 3 bases and J by 5 bases, and 13 bases separated the two germline ends. Germline CDR1 is KGHSH and CDR2 is LQKENI. The CDR3 sequence: CASSPLGWNYGYTF. The DNA of the CDR3 is TGTGCCAGCTCACCTCTAGGGTGGAATTATGGCTACACCTTC.

Turning to this clone: One end of the junction does not line up with germline, which may come from a read error. This chain joins TRBV11-2 and TRBJ2-5, with D uncertain. The germline CDR1 and CDR2 sequences are SGHAT and FQNNGV. The CDR3 spans 15 residues. CDR3 DNA sequence: TGTGCCAGCAGCTTAGCGGTGCGTCCTCAAGGGACCCAGTACTTC. The encoded protein is CASSLAVRPQGTQYF.

The rearrangement links TRBV12-5 to TRBJ1-6; no firm D call. V lost 1 base to trimming and J lost 8 bases, with 3 bases between them. Germline assignment: CDR1 LGHNT and CDR2 FRNRAP. CDR3 size: 12 residues. CDR3 sequence: CASGLGHSPLHF. The CDR3 nucleotides are TGTGCTAGTGGTTTGGGACATTCACCCCTCCACTTT.

As DNA, the CDR3 is TGTGCCAGCAGTGGATGGGACAGGGCCGGCGGGGAGCTGTTTTTT. Protein: CASSGWDRAGGELFF. The chain joins TRBV2 to TRBJ2-2; 9 nucleotides match TRBD1. Germline values: CDR1 SNHLY, CDR2 FYNNEI. V lost 4 bases and J lost 7; bases outside the gene matches: 7. The CDR3 runs to 15 residues.

The chain recombines TRBV30 with TRBJ1-6; D remains unclear. Looked up from germline, CDR1 is GTSNPN and CDR2 is SVGIG (reference sequence). The CDR3 is 14 residues long. V shed 0 bases and J shed 13 bases, with 16 bases lying between them. CDR3 coding DNA: TGTGCCTGGAGTGTAGGAGGGAGTAGTTCCCCCCTCCACTTT. Translating gives CAWSVGGSSSPLHF.

This chain uses TRBV25-1 with TRBJ1-1; no definite D call. The CDR3 length is 14 residues. CDR1 is MGHDK, CDR2 SYGVNS, per germline. The V and J ends lost 5 bases and 1 base respectively, with 11 bases between them. CDR3 nucleotide sequence: TGTGCCAGCAGTAACAAGGGTTGGAACACTGAAGCTTTCTTT. Amino acids: CASSNKGWNTEAFF. Using reference TRBV25-1 and TRBJ1-1 for the parts outside the CDR3, the full variable domain is EADIYQTPRYLVIGTGKKITLECSQTMGHDKMYWYQQDPGMELHLIHYSYGVNSTEKGDLSSESTVSRIRTEHFPLTLESARPSHTSQYLCASSNKGWNTEAFFGQGTRLTVV.

The table lists this clone with many counts. The CDR3 DNA is TGCAGCGTATGGACAGGGGCGAACACTGAAGCTTTCTTT. This gives the protein CSVWTGANTEAFF. The chain carries TRBV29-1 and TRBJ1-1; TRBD1 matches 9 bases. Germline V gives CDR1 SQVTM, CDR2 ANQGSEA. The CDR3 spans 13 residues. Trimming cost V 6 bases and J 1 base; bases outside gene matches: 3.

This clone was seen a single time. The V call is TRBV30, the J call TRBJ1-1; perhaps TRBD1 as D (6 bases). From germline, CDR1 is GTSNPN and CDR2 SVGIG (reference sequence). Trimming removed 3 bases at V and 7 bases at J, with 21 bases between. The CDR3 totals 15 residues. The CDR3 region is CAWSPGMQGNVEAFF. The DNA of the CDR3 is TGTGCCTGGAGCCCAGGAATGCAGGGGAATGTTGAAGCTTTCTTT.

The chain is built from TRBV2 and TRBJ2-5; maybe TRBD1 (6 bases). Germline lookup yields CDR1 SNHLY and CDR2 FYNNEI. The CDR3 sequence is 15 residues long. V was cut by 7 bases and J by 4 bases, with 19 bases left in between. This chain's CDR3 is CASKPTGSRGETQYF. The DNA of the CDR3 is TGTGCCAGCAAACCTACAGGGTCCAGGGGAGAGACCCAGTACTTC.

This clone was detected once. The chain is built from TRBV30 and TRBJ1-2; D is possibly TRBD1 (6 bases). The CDR3 spans 13 residues. Trimming removed 3 bases at V and 4 bases at J, with 12 bases between. From germline, CDR1 is GTSNPN and CDR2 SVGIG (reference sequence). DNA for the CDR3: TGTGCCTGGAGAGCAACAGGGACCTATGGCTACACCTTC. It encodes CAWRATGTYGYTF.

This clone was counted a few times. V is TRBV28 and J is TRBJ1-6; no reliable D call. Germline V gene lookup returns CDR1 MDHEN and CDR2 SYDVKM. This CDR3 has 16 amino acids. V was cut by 3 bases and J by 0 bases, with 9 bases left in between. In nucleotides, the CDR3 is TGTGCCAGCAGTTTTGCTGGACCCTCCTATAATTCACCCCTCCACTTT. Translation: CASSFAGPSYNSPLHF.

This clone was observed a few times. The CDR3 protein is CASSVGKKLFF. CDR3 coding DNA: TGTGCCAGCAGCGTGGGGAAAAAACTGTTTTTT. This chain uses TRBV7-9 with TRBJ1-4; the D is unclear. This CDR3 contains 11 residues. From germline, CDR1 is SEHNR and CDR2 FQNEAQ (reference sequence). V dropped 5 bases and J dropped 9 bases, with 7 bases sitting between them.

This clone turned up a few times. In DNA form, the CDR3 reads TGCAGCGTTGTGACAGGGGTGAACACTGAAGCTTTCTTT. Its translation: CSVVTGVNTEAFF. The rearrangement links TRBV29-1 to TRBJ1-1; 8 bases are a match to TRBD1. Unmatched junction bases numbered 1, after V lost 4 bases and J lost 0 bases. The CDR3 runs 13 residues. The germline gives CDR1 SQVTM, CDR2 ANQGSEA. Full variable domain (rest looked up from reference TRBV29-1 and TRBJ1-1): SAVISQKPSRDICQRGTSLTIQCQVDSQVTMMFWYRQQPGQSLTLIATANQGSEATYESGFVIDKFPISRPNLTFSTLTVSNMSPEDSSIYLCSVVTGVNTEAFFGQGTRLTVV.

J is TRBJ1-1 and V is TRBV29-1; D is undetermined. Trimming removed 4 bases at V and 6 bases at J, with 6 bases between. CDR3 length: 10 residues. Germline values: CDR1 SQVTM, CDR2 ANQGSEA. In DNA, the CDR3 is TGCAGCGTTGCCACTCCTGAAGCTTTCTTT. Translation gives CSVATPEAFF.